This TCR beta chain comes out of a study of cytomegalovirus exposure and HLA in healthy donors. The germline CDR1 and CDR2 sequences are GTSNPN and SVGIG (reference sequence). The length of the CDR3 is 14 residues. The germline V and J ends were trimmed by 4 bases and 0 bases, with 7 bases remaining between them. PCR primers comprised 60 Vbeta and 13 Jbeta primers. Some clones are missing from TCRdb's copy, which holds only in-frame ones; the method was immunoSEQ multiplex PCR. The repertoire has 180,000 or so clones, less than 90% of them found once; the top ten carry around 1.4%. Source material: PBMCs. The sequence was obtained from a girl aged 10-17 years in good health and CMV-seropositive. The chain carries TRBV30 and TRBJ2-6; D ambiguous. Here the CDR3 reads CAWTSGSGANVLTF. The CDR3 DNA reads as TGTGCCTGGACATCCGGCTCTGGGGCCAACGTCCTGACTTTC. The variable domain in full, with the rest retrieved from reference TRBV30 and TRBJ2-6, is SQTIHQWPATLVQPVGSPLSLECTVEGTSNPNLYWYRQAAGRGLQLLFYSVGIGQISSEVPQNLSASRPQDRQFILSSKKLLLSDSGFYLCAWTSGSGANVLTFGAGSRLTVL.